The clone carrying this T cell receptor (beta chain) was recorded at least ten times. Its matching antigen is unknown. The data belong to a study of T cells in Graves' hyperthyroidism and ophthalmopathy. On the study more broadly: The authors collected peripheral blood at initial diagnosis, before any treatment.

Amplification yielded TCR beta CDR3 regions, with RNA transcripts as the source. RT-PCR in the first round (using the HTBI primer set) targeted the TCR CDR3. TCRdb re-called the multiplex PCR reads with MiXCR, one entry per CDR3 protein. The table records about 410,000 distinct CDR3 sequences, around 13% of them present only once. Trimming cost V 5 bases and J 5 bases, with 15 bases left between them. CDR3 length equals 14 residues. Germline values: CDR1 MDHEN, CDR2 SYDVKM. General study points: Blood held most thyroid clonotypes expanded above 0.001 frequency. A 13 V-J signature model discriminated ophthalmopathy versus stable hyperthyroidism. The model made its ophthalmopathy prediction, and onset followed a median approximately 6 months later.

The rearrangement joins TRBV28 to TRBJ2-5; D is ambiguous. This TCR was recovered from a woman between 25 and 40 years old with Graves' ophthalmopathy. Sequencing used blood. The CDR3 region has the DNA TGTGCCAGCAGTCTACCGACAAGATCGGAGACCCAGTACTTC. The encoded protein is CASSLPTRSETQYF. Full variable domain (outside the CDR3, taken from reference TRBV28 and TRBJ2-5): DVKVTQSSRYLVKRTGEKVFLECVQDMDHENMFWYRQDPGLGLRLIYFSYDVKMKEKGDIPEGYSVSREKKERFSLILESASTNQTSMYLCASSLPTRSETQYFGPGTRLLVL.